The entry below gives a single TCR beta chain sequence along with its context. The antigen remains unidentified. This entry comes from a study of shared clonotypes between healthy human individuals. About the study: A couple of women and a few men aged 18 to 49 made up the donors. Whole-study results and caveats: The small donor group covered limited genetic and exposure diversity. Unshared clonotypes carried lower generation probabilities than those common to all four donors.

Naive CD8 cells lacked CD45RO and underwent positive selection for CCR7, leaving out terminally differentiated effector memory CD45RA+ cells. The donors, all of them Caucasian adults, lived in Nashville, Tennessee. The germline V and J ends were trimmed by 0 bases and 7 bases, with 14 bases remaining between them. The CDR3 covers 14 residues. Germline lookup yields CDR1 SGHNT and CDR2 YYREEE (reference sequence). Data came from immunoSEQ multiplex PCR; TCRdb stores just in-frame clones and leaves some out. Here the sample spans about 2 million clones, about 95% being singletons. The clonotype originates from a man younger than 35 in good health. Sequencing was performed on naive CD8+ T cells sorted from blood. This rearrangement joins TRBV5-4 to TRBJ2-7; no firm D call. The CDR3, as DNA: TGTGCCAGCAGCTTGGGCGGCCTAGTAAATGAGCAGTACTTC. This translates into CASSLGGLVNEQYF.